These T cell receptor beta chains were read from a single sample in a study of blood T cell repertoires in COVID-19. The assay was immunoSEQ multiplex PCR, and TCRdb's table has in-frame clones only and misses some. The table has approximately 82,000 clones, roughly four fifths seen once. The sequenced sample was peripheral blood. The receptor set was obtained from a man aged 45 to 65 with active or convalescent COVID-19. Each CDR3 is given with its conserved first and last residue. Fields, in order: D gene, CDR3 length, V gene, clone size, J gene, CDR3 protein. A D gene is named only where the DNA matches it firmly. A clone size is listed for some rows: how often the clone was seen (once, few, many), or a class if it is expanded.

d_call: TRBD2; cdr3_length: 16; v_call: TRBV5-1; clone_size: -; j_call: TRBJ2-3; cdr3_aa: CASSSPGSGGTDTQYF
d_call: TRBD1; cdr3_length: 21; v_call: TRBV4-3; clone_size: -; j_call: TRBJ2-7; cdr3_aa: CASSQEKGGRTGSIISYEQYF
d_call: TRBD2; cdr3_length: 14; v_call: TRBV10-3; clone_size: -; j_call: TRBJ2-5; cdr3_aa: CAISDRTSEETQYF
d_call: TRBD1; cdr3_length: 18; v_call: TRBV11-2; clone_size: -; j_call: TRBJ1-1; cdr3_aa: CASSLAGTGYFMNTEAFF
d_call: TRBD1; cdr3_length: 15; v_call: TRBV6-5; clone_size: once; j_call: TRBJ1-3; cdr3_aa: CASSSGQGVGNTIYF
d_call: TRBD2; cdr3_length: 17; v_call: TRBV9; clone_size: -; j_call: TRBJ2-3; cdr3_aa: CASSVVESSGGVVKQYF
d_call: -; cdr3_length: 14; v_call: TRBV30; clone_size: -; j_call: TRBJ1-6; cdr3_aa: CAWSWRSSNSPLHF
d_call: -; cdr3_length: 15; v_call: TRBV15; clone_size: -; j_call: TRBJ1-4; cdr3_aa: CATSRDKTKEEKLFF
d_call: TRBD1; cdr3_length: 15; v_call: TRBV19; clone_size: -; j_call: TRBJ1-6; cdr3_aa: CASSGDRGHNSPLHF
d_call: -; cdr3_length: 14; v_call: TRBV19; clone_size: -; j_call: TRBJ1-4; cdr3_aa: CASSVSATNEKLFF
d_call: TRBD1; cdr3_length: 17; v_call: TRBV9; clone_size: -; j_call: TRBJ1-3; cdr3_aa: CASSVSSGGASGNTIYF
d_call: -; cdr3_length: 14; v_call: TRBV4-1; clone_size: -; j_call: TRBJ1-1; cdr3_aa: CASSPREANTEAFF
d_call: TRBD1; cdr3_length: 16; v_call: TRBV4-1; clone_size: once; j_call: TRBJ2-1; cdr3_aa: CASSQGTGTGVNEQFF
d_call: -; cdr3_length: 13; v_call: TRBV12-3/TRBV12-4; clone_size: -; j_call: TRBJ2-5; cdr3_aa: CASSLGGQETQYF
d_call: -; cdr3_length: 12; v_call: TRBV10-3; clone_size: -; j_call: TRBJ1-1; cdr3_aa: CAISDPDSRAFF
d_call: -; cdr3_length: 16; v_call: TRBV3-1/TRBV3-2; clone_size: few; j_call: TRBJ1-1; cdr3_aa: CASSQDGGGTNTEAFF
d_call: -; cdr3_length: 14; v_call: TRBV2; clone_size: once; j_call: TRBJ1-4; cdr3_aa: CASTQPGTNEKLFF
d_call: TRBD1; cdr3_length: 12; v_call: TRBV10-1; clone_size: -; j_call: TRBJ1-1; cdr3_aa: CASRGTGHEAFF
d_call: -; cdr3_length: 15; v_call: TRBV5-6; clone_size: -; j_call: TRBJ1-6; cdr3_aa: CASSPLGGGNSPLHF
d_call: TRBD1; cdr3_length: 15; v_call: TRBV7-2; clone_size: -; j_call: TRBJ1-2; cdr3_aa: CASSYRDRGHYGYTF
d_call: -; cdr3_length: 16; v_call: TRBV7-2; clone_size: -; j_call: TRBJ2-5; cdr3_aa: CASSSSSGNPTETQYF
d_call: TRBD1; cdr3_length: 14; v_call: TRBV5-1; clone_size: -; j_call: TRBJ2-3; cdr3_aa: CASSLGTGGYTQYF
d_call: TRBD2; cdr3_length: 14; v_call: TRBV29-1; clone_size: -; j_call: TRBJ2-3; cdr3_aa: CSVAGGMAADTQYF
d_call: -; cdr3_length: 11; v_call: TRBV20-1; clone_size: -; j_call: TRBJ1-1; cdr3_aa: CSARSETEAFF
d_call: -; cdr3_length: 15; v_call: TRBV5-1; clone_size: -; j_call: TRBJ1-1; cdr3_aa: CASSLGQFMNTEAFF
d_call: TRBD1; cdr3_length: 15; v_call: TRBV4-3; clone_size: -; j_call: TRBJ1-4; cdr3_aa: CASSQDRGQTEKLFF
d_call: TRBD1; cdr3_length: 13; v_call: TRBV2; clone_size: -; j_call: TRBJ2-2; cdr3_aa: CASGQGYTGELFF
d_call: TRBD2; cdr3_length: 15; v_call: TRBV7-2; clone_size: -; j_call: TRBJ2-1; cdr3_aa: CASSTLAGEYNEQFF
d_call: -; cdr3_length: 14; v_call: TRBV11-3; clone_size: -; j_call: TRBJ2-5; cdr3_aa: CASSLGGVGETQYF
d_call: TRBD2; cdr3_length: 15; v_call: TRBV7-6; clone_size: -; j_call: TRBJ2-5; cdr3_aa: CASSLGTSGEGTQYF
d_call: TRBD2; cdr3_length: 13; v_call: TRBV27; clone_size: -; j_call: TRBJ2-1; cdr3_aa: CASTASGGREQFF
d_call: TRBD1; cdr3_length: 15; v_call: TRBV3-1/TRBV3-2; clone_size: few; j_call: TRBJ1-6; cdr3_aa: CASSLGTGAYSPLHF
d_call: TRBD1; cdr3_length: 15; v_call: TRBV27; clone_size: -; j_call: TRBJ1-2; cdr3_aa: CASSPSRQGTIGYTF
d_call: -; cdr3_length: 10; v_call: TRBV30; clone_size: -; j_call: TRBJ2-5; cdr3_aa: CAWSRETQYF
d_call: -; cdr3_length: 16; v_call: TRBV6-2/TRBV6-3; clone_size: once; j_call: TRBJ2-1; cdr3_aa: CASSPQFAGSYNEQFF
d_call: -; cdr3_length: 13; v_call: TRBV18; clone_size: -; j_call: TRBJ1-5; cdr3_aa: CASSPIVNQPQHF
d_call: -; cdr3_length: 13; v_call: TRBV25-1; clone_size: -; j_call: TRBJ1-2; cdr3_aa: CASRMESNYGYTF
d_call: -; cdr3_length: 14; v_call: TRBV7-9; clone_size: -; j_call: TRBJ2-1; cdr3_aa: CASSRVGRSSEQFF
d_call: -; cdr3_length: 13; v_call: TRBV6-2/TRBV6-3; clone_size: -; j_call: TRBJ1-1; cdr3_aa: CASSYTMNTEAFF
d_call: -; cdr3_length: 13; v_call: TRBV21-1; clone_size: -; j_call: TRBJ1-6; cdr3_aa: CASVRGFNSPLHF
d_call: TRBD1; cdr3_length: 17; v_call: TRBV18; clone_size: few; j_call: TRBJ2-3; cdr3_aa: CASSSTVGTAKADTQYF
d_call: -; cdr3_length: 14; v_call: TRBV11-3; clone_size: -; j_call: TRBJ2-5; cdr3_aa: CASSSGGVQETQYF
d_call: -; cdr3_length: 16; v_call: TRBV5-1; clone_size: once; j_call: TRBJ2-2; cdr3_aa: CASQTQGWSGTGELFF